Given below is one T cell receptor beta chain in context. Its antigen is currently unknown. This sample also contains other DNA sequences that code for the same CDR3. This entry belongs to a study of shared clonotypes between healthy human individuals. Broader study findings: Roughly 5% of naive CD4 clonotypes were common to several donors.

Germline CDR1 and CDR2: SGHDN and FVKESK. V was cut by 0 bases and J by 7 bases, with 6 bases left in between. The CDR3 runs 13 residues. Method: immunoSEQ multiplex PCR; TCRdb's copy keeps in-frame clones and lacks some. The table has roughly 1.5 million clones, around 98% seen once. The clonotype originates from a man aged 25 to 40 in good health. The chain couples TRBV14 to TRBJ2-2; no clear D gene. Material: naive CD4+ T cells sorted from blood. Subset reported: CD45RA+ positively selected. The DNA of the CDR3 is TGTGCCAGCAGCCAAGATCTTCACGGGGAGCTGTTTTTT. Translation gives CASSQDLHGELFF. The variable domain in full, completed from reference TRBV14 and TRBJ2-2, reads EAGVTQFPSHSVIEKGQTVTLRCDPISGHDNLYWYRRVMGKEIKFLLHFVKESKQDESGMPNNRFLAERTGGTYSTLKVQPAELEDSGVYFCASSQDLHGELFFGEGSRLTVL.